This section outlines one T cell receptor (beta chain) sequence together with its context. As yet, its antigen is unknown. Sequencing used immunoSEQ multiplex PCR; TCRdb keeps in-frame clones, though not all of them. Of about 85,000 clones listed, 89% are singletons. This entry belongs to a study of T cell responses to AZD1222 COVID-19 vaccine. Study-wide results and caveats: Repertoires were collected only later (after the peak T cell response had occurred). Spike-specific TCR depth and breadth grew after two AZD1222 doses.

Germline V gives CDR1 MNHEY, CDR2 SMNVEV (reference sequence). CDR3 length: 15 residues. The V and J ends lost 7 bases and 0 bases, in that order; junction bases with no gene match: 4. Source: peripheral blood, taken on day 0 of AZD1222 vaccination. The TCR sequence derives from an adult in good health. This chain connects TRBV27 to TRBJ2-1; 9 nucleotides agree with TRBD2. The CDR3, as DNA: TGTGCCAGCAAGAGCGGGAGGAGCTCCTACAATGAGCAGTTCTTC. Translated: CASKSGRSSYNEQFF.